Following are 18 T cell receptor beta chains from one sample sequenced in a study of control samples from healthy donors and cancer patients. Clones were read by immunoSEQ multiplex PCR, and TCRdb kept only the in-frame ones, dropping some. Of about 220,000 clones listed, 90% to 95% were seen once; the top ten hold less than 1.6%. The sequencing input was blood. All receptors come from a man aged 50 to 59 in good health.

CDR3 DNA sequence: TGTGCCAGCAGTTCCAACAGACAGGGATTGAACACTGAAGCTTTCTTT. This translates into CASSSNRQGLNTEAFF. The chain combines TRBV2 with TRBJ1-1; TRBD1 aligns across 7 bases. Germline-derived CDR1 and CDR2 are SNHLY and FYNNEI. The CDR3 totals 16 residues. With V trimmed by 5 bases and J by 0 bases, 9 bases remained unmatched.

The V call is TRBV6-2 or TRBV6-3, the J call TRBJ2-7; 8 bases match TRBD2. Germline loops: CDR1 MNHEY, CDR2 SVGEGT. This CDR3 spans 16 amino acids. With 3 bases clipped from V and 3 bases from J, the junction kept 10 bases outside the gene matches. CDR3 DNA: TGTGCCAGCAGTTATCACTCAGGCGGGGGGAACTACGAGCAGTACGTC. This encodes CASSYHSGGGNYEQYV.

To note about this clone: Sequence at one end of the junction differs from germline and may be a read error. The chain employs TRBV30 and TRBJ1-2; no clear D. The length of the CDR3 is 11 residues. Germline-derived CDR1 and CDR2 are GTSNPN and SVGIG (reference sequence). The chain's CDR3 is CAWRAGIRPSF. CDR3 DNA sequence: TGTGCCTGGAGAGCGGGGATCCGTCCTTCTTTC.

This clone was seen just once. The genes are TRBV30 and TRBJ1-5; maybe TRBD1 (5 bases). With 0 bases removed from V and 2 bases from J, the gap between germline ends came to 11 bases. From germline, CDR1 is GTSNPN and CDR2 SVGIG (reference sequence). CDR3 size: 15 residues. Here the CDR3 DNA reads TGTGCCTGGAGTGTCCTGGGGGAGGGCAATCAGCCCCAGCATTTT. Protein product: CAWSVLGEGNQPQHF. The complete variable domain, with remaining parts taken from reference TRBV30 and TRBJ1-5, reads SQTIHQWPATLVQPVGSPLSLECTVEGTSNPNLYWYRQAAGRGLQLLFYSVGIGQISSEVPQNLSASRPQDRQFILSSKKLLLSDSGFYLCAWSVLGEGNQPQHFGDGTRLSIL.

V and J are TRBV15 and TRBJ1-2; no clear D. Trimming cost V 0 bases and J 5 bases, with 10 bases left between them. The germline V gene has CDR1 LNHNV and CDR2 YYDKDF (reference sequence). This CDR3 is built from 14 residues. In DNA form, the CDR3 reads TGTGCCACCAGCAGAGATTACGCCGGTTATGGCTACACCTTC. Translating it yields CATSRDYAGYGYTF.

The V gene is TRBV6-5, the J gene TRBJ2-7; 10 bases are shared with TRBD1. The length of the CDR3 is 15 residues. The V and J ends lost 4 bases and 6 bases, in that order; junction bases with no gene match: 9. CDR1 is MNHEY and CDR2 is SVGAGI in the germline V gene. In DNA form, the CDR3 reads TGTGCCAGCAGTTCGACGCGGGACAGGGGCCGCGAGCAGTACTTC. This codes for CASSSTRDRGREQYF.

The rearrangement joins TRBV28 to TRBJ1-3, with 7 bases aligning to TRBD1. CDR3 length equals 15 residues. In germline, CDR1 is MDHEN, CDR2 SYDVKM. V lost 4 bases to trimming and J lost 0 bases; unmatched junction nucleotides: 3. In DNA form, the CDR3 reads TGTGCCAGCAGTTGGACAGGCCCCTCTGGAAACACCATATATTTT. Translating it yields CASSWTGPSGNTIYF.

The rearrangement uses TRBV6-1 and TRBJ1-2; D gene uncertain. This CDR3 contains 15 residues. Germline CDR1 and CDR2: MNHNS and SASEGT. Deletions cut 2 bases from V and 7 bases from J, with 17 bases between. Written as DNA, the CDR3 is TGTGCCAGCAGTGAATGGGCAGACCCTATGGGTGGCTACACCTTC. Translating it yields CASSEWADPMGGYTF.

The chain employs TRBV7-3 and TRBJ2-7, with D perhaps matching TRBD1 or TRBD2 (5 bases each). The CDR3 contains 13 residues. Germline lookup yields CDR1 SGHTA and CDR2 FQGTGA. V was shortened by 3 bases and J by 6 bases, with 12 bases between the two germline ends. CDR3 in DNA: TGTGCCAGCAGCTTGGGACCTACCGCCGAGCAGTACTTC. Protein product: CASSLGPTAEQYF.

V gene TRBV7-8 combines with J gene TRBJ1-2; no firm D call. CDR3 length equals 12 residues. Germline V CDR1 and CDR2: SGHVS, FQNEAQ. V was trimmed by 4 bases and J by 6 bases, leaving 9 bases between them. CDR3 region: CASSSRADGYTF. CDR3 sequence (DNA): TGTGCCAGCAGCTCACGGGCCGATGGCTACACCTTC.

The V call is TRBV19, the J call TRBJ1-2; maybe TRBD1 (5 bases). V was trimmed by 5 bases and J by 2 bases, leaving 9 bases between them. Germline lookup yields CDR1 LNHDA and CDR2 SQIVND (reference sequence). CDR3 size: 13 residues. The CDR3 spells CASSLTENYGYTF. The CDR3 bases are TGTGCCAGTAGTCTGACAGAGAACTATGGCTACACCTTC.

CDR3 DNA sequence: TGTGCCAGCAGCCAACTAGCGGGGGGCCCTAACACCGGGGAGCTGTTTTTT. Its translation is CASSQLAGGPNTGELFF. The chain combines TRBV4-2 with TRBJ2-2; 11 bases line up with TRBD2. Germline V CDR1 and CDR2: LGHNA, YNFKEQ. The CDR3 is 17 residues long. The junction had 4 bases not matched to a gene; V was cut back by 2 bases and J by 2 bases.

The chain recombines TRBV4-2 with TRBJ2-6, with 7 nucleotides matching TRBD2. The CDR3 length is 16 residues. Trimming removed 2 bases from V and 4 bases from J; junction bases left unmatched: 5. The germline gives CDR1 LGHNA, CDR2 YNFKEQ. As DNA, the CDR3 is TGTGCCAGCAGCCAAAGTCGGGGGGAGGGGGCCAACGTCCTGACTTTC. Amino acid sequence: CASSQSRGEGANVLTF.

The genes are TRBV28 and TRBJ2-1; TRBD1 might be the D (6 bases). CDR1 and CDR2 (germline): MDHEN, SYDVKM. The CDR3 sequence is 13 residues long. The CDR3 region has the DNA TGTTCGTGGGGCCAAGGGGGTGGCGATGAGCAGTTCTTC. It specifies CSWGQGGGDEQFF.

The genes are TRBV5-1 and TRBJ2-5; D possibly corresponds to TRBD2 (5 bases). Germline V gene lookup returns CDR1 SGHRS and CDR2 YFSETQ. The CDR3 totals 14 residues. V dropped 4 bases and J dropped 5 bases, with 15 bases sitting between them. Written as DNA, the CDR3 is TGCGCCAGCAGCACGAGTACGGGGTCCGAGACCCAGTACTTC. Residues: CASSTSTGSETQYF.

The rearrangement uses TRBV5-4 and TRBJ2-5; 10 positions agree with TRBD2. Trimming at V came to 4 bases and at J to 0 bases, leaving 15 bases not matched to a gene. The CDR3 is made up of 19 amino acids. Germline V gives CDR1 SGHNT, CDR2 YYREEE (reference sequence). CDR3 DNA sequence: TGTGCCAGCAGCCCCCCAGGGTCGCGGACTAGCGGAAACCAAGAGACCCAGTACTTC. It is translated as CASSPPGSRTSGNQETQYF.

The rearrangement joins TRBV29-1 to TRBJ2-7, with a weak D call TRBD1 (6 bases). From germline, CDR1 is SQVTM and CDR2 ANQGSEA. This CDR3 contains 12 residues. V lost 4 bases to trimming and J lost 2 bases, with 9 bases between them. The CDR3 nucleotides are TGCAGCGTTGTAGGGGGACCCTACGAGCAGTACTTC. Protein: CSVVGGPYEQYF.

V usage is TRBV9 and J usage is TRBJ1-4, with TRBD1 as a possible D gene (6 bases). The CDR3 totals 15 residues. The germline gives CDR1 SGDLS, CDR2 YYNGEE. V lost 0 bases, J lost 3 bases, and 9 bases lay in between. In DNA, the CDR3 is TGTGCCAGCAGCGTAGAGGGGGTTTCTAATGAAAAACTGTTTTTT. Translated: CASSVEGVSNEKLFF.